The clone carrying this TCR beta chain was seen more than once but under ten times. TCRdb keeps only in-frame clones here, not all; method: immunoSEQ multiplex PCR. The table shows more than 45,000 clones, with 60% to 85% occurring only once. The data originate from a study of PD-L1 blockade in urothelial cancer. Study-wide background: From about 2014, patients received atezolizumab, given as 1,200 mg intravenously every 3 weeks. Analysis of the blood was performed 3 weeks (second dose) and 6 weeks after treatment start.

CDR3 size: 17 residues. Trimming took 8 bases from V and 4 from J, leaving 26 bases between them. In germline, CDR1 is LNHDA, CDR2 SQIVND (reference sequence). The cohort comprised individuals with locally advanced or metastatic urothelial carcinoma. The gene calls are TRBV19 and TRBJ2-5, with a weak D call TRBD1 (6 bases). The sequence was obtained from a man aged 65-85 years with urothelial cancer. The material sequenced was PBMCs, taken around atezolizumab (anti-PD-L1) treatment. The DNA for the CDR3 is TGTGCCAGTTCCCCCCTTAGGGGGATCCTCAATAGAGAGACCCAGTACTTC. Translating it yields CASSPLRGILNRETQYF.